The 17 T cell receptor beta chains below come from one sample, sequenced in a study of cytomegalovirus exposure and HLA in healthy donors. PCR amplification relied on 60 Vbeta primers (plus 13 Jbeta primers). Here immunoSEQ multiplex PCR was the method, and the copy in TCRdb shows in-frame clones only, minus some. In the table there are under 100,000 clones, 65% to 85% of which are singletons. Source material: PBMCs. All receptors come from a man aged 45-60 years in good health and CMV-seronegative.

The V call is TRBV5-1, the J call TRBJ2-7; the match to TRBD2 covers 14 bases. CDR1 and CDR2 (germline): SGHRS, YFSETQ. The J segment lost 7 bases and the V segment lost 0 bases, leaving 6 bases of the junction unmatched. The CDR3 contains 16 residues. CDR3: CASSLEGTSGGGEQYF. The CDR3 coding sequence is TGCGCCAGCAGCTTGGAGGGGACTAGCGGGGGAGGAGAGCAGTACTTC.

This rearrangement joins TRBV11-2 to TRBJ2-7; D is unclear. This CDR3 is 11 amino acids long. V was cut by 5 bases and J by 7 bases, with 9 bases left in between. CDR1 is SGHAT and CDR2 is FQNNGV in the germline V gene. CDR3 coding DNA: TGTGCCAGCAGCGCACTCTTGGAGCAGTACTTC. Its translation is CASSALLEQYF.

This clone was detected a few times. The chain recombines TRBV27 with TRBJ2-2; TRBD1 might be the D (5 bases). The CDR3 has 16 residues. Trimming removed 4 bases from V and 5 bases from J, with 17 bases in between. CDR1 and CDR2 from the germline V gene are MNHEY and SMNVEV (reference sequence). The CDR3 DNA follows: TGTGCCAGCAGTTCATGGACAACCTGGGGAACCGGGGAGCTGTTTTTT. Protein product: CASSSWTTWGTGELFF.

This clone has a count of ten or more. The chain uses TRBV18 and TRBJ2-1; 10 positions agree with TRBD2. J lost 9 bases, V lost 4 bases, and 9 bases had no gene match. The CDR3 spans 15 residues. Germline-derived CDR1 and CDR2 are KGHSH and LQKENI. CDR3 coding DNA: TGTGCCAGCTCACGGCATAGCGGGGGGAGTATTGAGCAGTTCTTC. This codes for CASSRHSGGSIEQFF.

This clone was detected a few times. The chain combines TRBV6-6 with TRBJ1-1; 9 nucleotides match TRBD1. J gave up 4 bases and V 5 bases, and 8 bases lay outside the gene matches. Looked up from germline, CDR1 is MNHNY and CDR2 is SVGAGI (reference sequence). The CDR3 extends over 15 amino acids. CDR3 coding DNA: TGTGCCAGCAGTGCCAGGGACAGGGTGGGCACTGAAGCTTTCTTT. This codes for CASSARDRVGTEAFF.

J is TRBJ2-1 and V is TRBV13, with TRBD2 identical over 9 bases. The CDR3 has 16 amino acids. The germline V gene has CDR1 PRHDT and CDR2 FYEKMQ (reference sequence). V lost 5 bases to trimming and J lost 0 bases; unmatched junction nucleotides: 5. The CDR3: CASSTPTSGSYNEQFF. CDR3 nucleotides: TGTGCCAGCAGCACCCCGACTAGCGGCTCCTACAATGAGCAGTTCTTC.

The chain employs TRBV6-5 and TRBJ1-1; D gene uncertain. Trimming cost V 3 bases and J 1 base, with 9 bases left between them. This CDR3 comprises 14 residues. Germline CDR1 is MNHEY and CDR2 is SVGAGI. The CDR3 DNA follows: TGTGCCAGCAGTTATTTGGAGCCGAACACTGAAGCTTTCTTT. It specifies CASSYLEPNTEAFF.

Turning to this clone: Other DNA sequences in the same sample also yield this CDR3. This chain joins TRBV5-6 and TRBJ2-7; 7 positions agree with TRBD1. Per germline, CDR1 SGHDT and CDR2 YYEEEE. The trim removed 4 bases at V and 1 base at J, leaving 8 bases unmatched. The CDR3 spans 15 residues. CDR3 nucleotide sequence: TGTGCCAGCAGCCCCCTGACAGGGTCGTCCTACGAGCAGTACTTC. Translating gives CASSPLTGSSYEQYF.

The CDR3 sequence: CASSEYNRGAEGYTF. The CDR3 coding sequence is TGTGCCAGCAGTGAATACAACCGGGGGGCGGAGGGCTACACCTTC. This chain links TRBV25-1 with TRBJ1-2; tentative D call: TRBD1 (6 bases). This CDR3 region has 15 residues. V dropped 0 bases and J dropped 8 bases, with 16 bases sitting between them. Germline assignment: CDR1 MGHDK and CDR2 SYGVNS.

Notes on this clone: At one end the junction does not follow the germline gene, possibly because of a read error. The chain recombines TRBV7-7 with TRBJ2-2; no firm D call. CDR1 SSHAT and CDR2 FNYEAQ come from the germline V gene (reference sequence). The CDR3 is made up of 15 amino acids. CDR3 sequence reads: CASSLGSGNTGELFF. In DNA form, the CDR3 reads TGTGCTAGCAGCTTAGGATCGGGGAACACCGGGGAGCTGTTTTTT.

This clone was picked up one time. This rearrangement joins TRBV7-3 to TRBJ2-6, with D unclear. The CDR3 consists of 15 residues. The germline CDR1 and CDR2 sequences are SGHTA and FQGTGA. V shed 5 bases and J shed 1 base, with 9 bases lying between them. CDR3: CASSQSHSGANVLTF. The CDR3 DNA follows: TGTGCCAGCAGCCAAAGCCATTCTGGGGCCAACGTCCTGACTTTC.

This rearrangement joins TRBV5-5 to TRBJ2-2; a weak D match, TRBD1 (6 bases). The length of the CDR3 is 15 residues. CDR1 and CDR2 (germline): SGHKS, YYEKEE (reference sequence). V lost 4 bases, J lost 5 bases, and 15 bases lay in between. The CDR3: CASSISGAWTGELFF. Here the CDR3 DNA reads TGTGCCAGCAGCATATCAGGGGCGTGGACCGGGGAGCTGTTTTTT.

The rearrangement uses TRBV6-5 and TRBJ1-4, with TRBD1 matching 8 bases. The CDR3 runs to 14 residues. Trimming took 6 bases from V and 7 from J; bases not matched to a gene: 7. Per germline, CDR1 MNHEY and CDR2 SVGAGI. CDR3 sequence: CASRSGGVSEKLFF. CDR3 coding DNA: TGTGCCAGCAGATCAGGGGGCGTAAGTGAAAAACTGTTTTTT.

The CDR3 is CASTPGDRGLTEAFF. CDR3 bases: TGTGCCAGCACTCCTGGGGACAGGGGACTTACTGAAGCTTTCTTT. The rearrangement links TRBV13 to TRBJ1-1; 10 bases fit TRBD1. Germline V gives CDR1 PRHDT, CDR2 FYEKMQ (reference sequence). The trim removed 7 bases at V and 5 bases at J, leaving 10 bases unmatched. The CDR3 has 15 amino acids.

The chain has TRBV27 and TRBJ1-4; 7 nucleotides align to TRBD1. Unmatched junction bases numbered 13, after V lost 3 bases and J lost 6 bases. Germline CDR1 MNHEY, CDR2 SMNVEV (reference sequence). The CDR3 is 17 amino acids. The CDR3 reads CASSFLSDRVEYEKLFF. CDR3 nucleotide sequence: TGTGCCAGCAGTTTTCTCAGTGACAGGGTTGAGTATGAAAAACTGTTTTTT.

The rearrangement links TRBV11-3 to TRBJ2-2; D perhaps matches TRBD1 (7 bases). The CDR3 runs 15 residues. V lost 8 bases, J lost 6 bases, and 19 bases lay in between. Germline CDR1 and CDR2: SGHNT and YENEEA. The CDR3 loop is CASSMEGAGAGELFF. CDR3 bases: TGTGCCAGCTCGATGGAGGGGGCCGGGGCCGGGGAGCTGTTTTTT.

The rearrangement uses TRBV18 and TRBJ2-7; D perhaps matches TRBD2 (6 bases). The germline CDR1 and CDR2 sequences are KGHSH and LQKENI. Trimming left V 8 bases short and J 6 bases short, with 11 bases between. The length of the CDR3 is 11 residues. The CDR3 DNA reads TGTGCCAGCGATGCGGGGCTCGAGCAGTACTTC. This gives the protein CASDAGLEQYF.